These 15 T cell receptor beta chains share one sample of origin, sequenced in a study of radiation and T cells in renal cell carcinoma. The table came from immunoSEQ multiplex PCR; TCRdb's copy has only in-frame clones and leaves some out. This sample yields some 14,000 clones, of which roughly three fifths are seen a single time; 10% to 15% belongs to the top ten. This sample's treatment: treatment-naive control, cytoreductive nephrectomy. The sample was tumor tissue, taken from a patient whose treatment was nephrectomy without radiotherapy. The receptors shown here come from a man in his fifties or sixties with renal cell carcinoma.

The rearrangement links TRBV7-9 to TRBJ1-1, with a weak D call TRBD1 (5 bases). Germline values: CDR1 SEHNR, CDR2 FQNEAQ (reference sequence). CDR3 length: 16 amino acids. V lost 5 bases to trimming and J lost 6 bases, with 22 bases between them. CDR3 sequence (DNA): TGTGCCAGCAGCCCCGGGGGGAAGGGAGGAGGGGCTGAAGCTTTCTTT. It is translated as CASSPGGKGGGAEAFF.

V gene TRBV11-2 combines with J gene TRBJ2-7; 12 bases are a match to TRBD2. CDR3 length: 15 residues. After removal of 4 bases from V and 4 bases from J, the junction contained 5 bases not matched to a gene. Germline CDR1 reads SGHAT; CDR2 reads FQNNGV. Here the CDR3 reads CASSSLAGGRYEQYF. For the CDR3, the DNA is TGTGCCAGCAGCTCCCTAGCGGGGGGGAGATACGAGCAGTACTTC.

The V gene is TRBV4-1, the J gene TRBJ1-1; tentatively, D is TRBD1 (6 bases). This CDR3 comprises 13 residues. V lost 2 bases, J lost 7 bases, and 11 bases lay in between. Germline V CDR1 and CDR2: MGHRA, YSYEKL. CDR3 loop: CASSQWGQFEAFF. CDR3 DNA sequence: TGCGCCAGCAGCCAATGGGGGCAGTTTGAAGCTTTCTTT.

This clone was counted only a few times. V gene TRBV21-1 combines with J gene TRBJ1-5. TRBV21-1 is recorded as a pseudogene. This CDR3 has 15 amino acids. CDR3 loop: CASTPRKGGNQPQHF. The CDR3 DNA reads as TGTGCCAGCACCCCCCGGAAGGGTGGCAATCAGCCCCAGCATTTT.

The chain couples TRBV5-1 to TRBJ1-4, with 7 nucleotides matching TRBD1. Losses at the gene ends were 3 bases for V and 0 bases for J; bases not matched to a gene: 5. The CDR3 runs 16 residues. Germline CDR1 and CDR2: SGHRS and YFSETQ. This CDR3 reads CASSSGQTATNEKLFF. The CDR3 DNA reads TGCGCCAGCAGCTCGGGACAGACAGCAACTAATGAAAAACTGTTTTTT.

The rearrangement links TRBV5-5 to TRBJ2-7; 9 bases map to TRBD2. CDR3 length: 17 residues. J gave up 3 bases and V 4 bases, and 14 bases lay outside the gene matches. Germline values: CDR1 SGHKS, CDR2 YYEKEE (reference sequence). The CDR3 DNA sequence: TGTGCCAGCAGCCCCGGGGGCTCTAGCGGGATCTTCTACGAGCAGTACTTC. As protein: CASSPGGSSGIFYEQYF.

This chain joins TRBV6-1 and TRBJ2-2; 8 nucleotides line up with TRBD1. Trimming at V came to 7 bases and at J to 6 bases, leaving 7 bases not matched to a gene. Per germline, CDR1 MNHNS and CDR2 SASEGT. This CDR3 region has 14 residues. The CDR3 here is CASILTGVAGELFF. The DNA of the CDR3 is TGTGCCAGCATTCTGACAGGGGTCGCCGGGGAGCTGTTTTTT.

This chain joins TRBV12-5 and TRBJ2-1, with D maybe TRBD1 (6 bases). CDR1 is LGHNT, CDR2 FRNRAP, per germline. There are 17 residues in the CDR3. V shed 6 bases and J shed 2 bases, with 20 bases lying between them. CDR3 DNA: TGTGCTAGTGGCTGGGCCTTCGGGCAGGGGACCTACAATGAGCAGTTCTTC. It specifies CASGWAFGQGTYNEQFF.

This sequence joins TRBV9 and TRBJ1-6; 9 bases agree with TRBD1. The CDR3 is made up of 14 amino acids. Per germline, CDR1 SGDLS and CDR2 YYNGEE. The ends lost 5 bases at V and 9 bases at J; junction bases unmatched: 6. The CDR3 DNA follows: TGTGCCAGCAGTTCTGGACAGGGGCGTTCACCCCTCCACTTT. This codes for CASSSGQGRSPLHF.

This clone was detected a few times. The chain couples TRBV5-6 to TRBJ1-1; TRBD1 is a possible D gene (5 bases). This CDR3 has 13 residues. Trimming took off 0 bases at V and 4 bases at J, with 7 bases between the two ends. Germline CDR1 SGHDT, CDR2 YYEEEE. CDR3 amino acids: CASSLVRGTEAFF. The CDR3 DNA reads as TGTGCCAGCAGCTTGGTTAGGGGCACTGAAGCTTTCTTT.

The CDR3 reads CASRGAGGGEKLFF. The DNA of the CDR3 is TGTGCCAGCCGCGGGGCTGGAGGAGGTGAAAAACTGTTTTTT. The V gene is TRBV19, the J gene TRBJ1-4; D perhaps matches TRBD1 (5 bases). The germline gives CDR1 LNHDA, CDR2 SQIVND (reference sequence). V lost 9 bases to trimming and J lost 7 bases, with 18 bases between them. This CDR3 has 14 residues.

This clone has only one observation. The rearrangement links TRBV9 to TRBJ2-7, with TRBD1 matching 10 bases. J was trimmed by 3 bases and V by 0 bases; bases with no gene match: 9. CDR3 length equals 17 residues. The germline gives CDR1 SGDLS, CDR2 YYNGEE. The CDR3: CASSVVSIGTGDYEQYF. DNA for the CDR3: TGTGCCAGCAGCGTAGTATCCATCGGGACAGGGGACTACGAGCAGTACTTC.

The rearrangement links TRBV11-3 to TRBJ2-2; unclear D gene. Trimming cost V 4 bases and J 6 bases, with 3 bases left between them. This CDR3 is 11 amino acids long. Germline lookup yields CDR1 SGHNT and CDR2 YENEEA. CDR3 sequence: CASSSAGELFF. The CDR3 bases are TGTGCCAGCAGCTCCGCCGGGGAGCTGTTTTTT.

This chain joins TRBV6-1 and TRBJ1-5; D might be TRBD1 (6 bases). The CDR3 runs 14 residues. From germline, CDR1 is MNHNS and CDR2 SASEGT. The V end lost 1 base, the J end lost 9 bases, and 13 bases lay between the germline ends. CDR3 region: CASSEEGGLGPQHF. The CDR3, as DNA: TGTGCCAGCAGTGAAGAGGGGGGGTTGGGGCCCCAGCATTTT.

The chain uses TRBV19 and TRBJ1-4; 7 bases match TRBD1. The germline V gene encodes CDR1 LNHDA and CDR2 SQIVND (reference sequence). V trimming: 0 bases; J trimming: 5 bases; junction bases outside the gene matches: 9. The CDR3 has 17 residues. The CDR3 nucleotides read TGTGCCAGTAGTATAGATCTACCGACAGGGAAAAATGAAAAACTGTTTTTT. Translation gives CASSIDLPTGKNEKLFF.